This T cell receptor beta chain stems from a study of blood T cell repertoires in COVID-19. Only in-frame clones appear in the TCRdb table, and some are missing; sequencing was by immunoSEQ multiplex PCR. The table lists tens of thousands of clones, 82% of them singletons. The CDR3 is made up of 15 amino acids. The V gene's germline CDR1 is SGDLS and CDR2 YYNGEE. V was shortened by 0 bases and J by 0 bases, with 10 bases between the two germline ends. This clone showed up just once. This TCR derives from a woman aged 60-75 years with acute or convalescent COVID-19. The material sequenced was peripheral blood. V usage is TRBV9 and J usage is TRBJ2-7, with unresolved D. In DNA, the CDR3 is TGTGCCAGCAGCGTAGAGGCGGATGTCTCCTACGAGCAGTACTTC. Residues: CASSVEADVSYEQYF.